This TCR beta chain derives from a study of shared clonotypes between healthy human individuals. As for the study in general: Used for every donor were three CD4 naive, three CD4 memory, two CD8 naive and one CD8 memory plate. Overall study results and limits: Four donors had about 5% of their naive CD4 clonotypes in common.

Deep was the level at which the assay was run. Assay used: immunoSEQ multiplex PCR; TCRdb lists only in-frame clones, some missing. This table holds 2 million to 2.5 million clones, 85% to 95% found once. A word on this clone: Its antigen is unidentified.

CDR1 SEHNR and CDR2 FQNEAQ come from the germline V gene (reference sequence). V lost 1 base to trimming and J lost 5 bases, with 11 bases between them. The CDR3 contains 15 residues. The origin of this receptor is a man younger than 35 in good health. Some clones in this sample may be carry-over from other donors' samples. The chain is built from TRBV7-9 and TRBJ2-2, with unresolved D. The specimen was naive CD4+ T cells from PBMCs. Indicated subset: CD45RA+ positively selected. CDR3 amino acids: CASSLGTTFTGELFF. The DNA for the CDR3 is TGTGCCAGCAGCTTAGGGACGACATTTACCGGGGAGCTGTTTTTT.